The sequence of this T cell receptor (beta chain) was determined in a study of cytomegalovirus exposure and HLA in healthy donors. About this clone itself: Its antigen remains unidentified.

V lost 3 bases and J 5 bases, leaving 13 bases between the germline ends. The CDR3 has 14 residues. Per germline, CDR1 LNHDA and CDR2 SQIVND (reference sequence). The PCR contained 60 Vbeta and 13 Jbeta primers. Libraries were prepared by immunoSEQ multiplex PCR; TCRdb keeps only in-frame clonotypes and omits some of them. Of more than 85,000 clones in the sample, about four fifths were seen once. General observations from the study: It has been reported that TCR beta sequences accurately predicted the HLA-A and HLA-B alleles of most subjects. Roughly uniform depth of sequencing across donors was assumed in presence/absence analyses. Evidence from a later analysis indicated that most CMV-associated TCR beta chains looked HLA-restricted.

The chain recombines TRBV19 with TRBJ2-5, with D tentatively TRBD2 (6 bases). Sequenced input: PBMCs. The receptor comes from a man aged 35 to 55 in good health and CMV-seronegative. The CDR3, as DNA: TGTGCCAGTAGTATTGGGCGGACTATTGAGACCCAGTACTTC. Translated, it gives CASSIGRTIETQYF.